This T cell receptor beta chain was retrieved from a study of blood T cell repertoires in COVID-19. Study summary: Spain, Italy and the United States supplied samples that represented acute and convalescent COVID-19. Nucleic acid was either cDNA or gDNA, and it came from T cells, B-cell-depleted T cells, or PBMCs.

Original processing methods: Reference gene primers were amplified, and this amplification served to estimate nucleated cell counts. The protocol was immunoSEQ multiplex PCR, while the TCRdb copy is restricted to in-frame clones and leaves out a portion. V and J calls plus clone size are reproduced from that table; the DNA served to infer D and trimming. The sample comprises around 120,000 clones, around 64% of which are singletons, and under 1% rests with the top ten. Germline V CDR1 and CDR2: SNHLY, FYNNEI. V dropped 3 bases and J dropped 9 bases, with 9 bases sitting between them. The CDR3 is made up of 13 amino acids.

Source material: peripheral blood. The clonotype originates from a human donor with acute or convalescent COVID-19. The donor label of this sample is uncertain. V is TRBV2 and J is TRBJ1-6; D remains unclear. The CDR3 loop is CASSEGSRSPLHF. CDR3 sequence (DNA): TGTGCCAGCAGTGAGGGCTCTCGTTCACCCCTCCACTTT.